This entry is about one T cell receptor (beta chain). Antigen specificity is unknown. The entry originates in a study of cytotoxic CD8 clonotypes in ibrutinib-treated CLL. Study-wide context: Partial response occurred in approximately 25 patients and complete response in 2; at median about 70 months, about 14 remained remitted and some twelve progressed. Once treatment had gone on for a median of 12 months, range 6 to 36, response samples were drawn. General study results and limits: Clonality went higher at ibrutinib response and then dropped back toward baseline at progression. Shared public clonotypes were rare, and on treatment they either got smaller or stayed the same.

Here immunoSEQ multiplex PCR was the method, and the copy in TCRdb shows in-frame clones only, minus some. The sample contains about 300,000 clones, around 76% of which appear only once. This receptor was identified in a human donor with chronic lymphocytic leukemia. Here the sequenced sample was PBMCs, taken at disease progression, from a patient treated with ibrutinib.

CDR3 coding DNA: TGCGCCAGCAGCTCCGGGAGGGACGGAGGGAACGAGCAGTACTTC. Its protein product is CASSSGRDGGNEQYF. The chain has TRBV5-1 and TRBJ2-7, with TRBD2 identical over 8 bases. CDR3 length: 15 residues. V gave up 3 bases and J gave up 5 bases; unmatched junction bases: 10. Per the germline V gene, CDR1 is SGHRS and CDR2 is YFSETQ.